Below, 5 T cell receptor beta chains from the same sample are listed, as sequenced in a study of cytomegalovirus exposure and HLA in healthy donors. Amplification used 60 Vbeta primers and 13 Jbeta primers. Assay used: immunoSEQ multiplex PCR; TCRdb lists only in-frame clones, some missing. The table has 110,000 to 150,000 clones, approximately 80% seen once. The specimen was PBMCs. Every receptor here comes from a woman in her 40s in good health and CMV-seronegative.

The rearrangement joins TRBV6-1 to TRBJ2-3, with 10 bases matching TRBD2. The junction had 6 bases not matched to a gene; V was cut back by 3 bases and J by 3 bases. This CDR3 has 16 residues. Germline assignment: CDR1 MNHNS and CDR2 SASEGT. The CDR3: CASSDTLAGGTDTQYF. The CDR3 DNA is TGTGCCAGCAGTGATACTTTAGCGGGGGGAACAGATACGCAGTATTTT.

The rearrangement joins TRBV4-1 to TRBJ2-7; D is perhaps TRBD2 (6 bases). V lost 1 base, J lost 5 bases, and 21 bases lay in between. The CDR3 has 17 residues. Germline V gene lookup returns CDR1 MGHRA and CDR2 YSYEKL. The CDR3 here is CASSQGGMGGDGNEQYF. The CDR3 DNA is TGCGCCAGCAGCCAAGGGGGGATGGGCGGGGATGGCAACGAGCAGTACTTC.

In its sample, this clone was seen once. The chain carries TRBV4-2 and TRBJ2-1; D not resolved. CDR1 and CDR2 (germline): LGHNA, YNFKEQ. Trimming took 2 bases from V and 3 from J, leaving 17 bases between them. The CDR3 covers 17 residues. DNA for the CDR3: TGTGCCAGCAGCCAATCCCTTGTAGACTCAATCTACAATGAGCAGTTCTTC. Amino acid sequence: CASSQSLVDSIYNEQFF.

The genes are TRBV9 and TRBJ2-3, with D tentatively TRBD2 (6 bases). This CDR3 region has 16 residues. Trimming removed 0 bases from V and 1 base from J, with 12 bases in between. CDR1 is SGDLS and CDR2 is YYNGEE in the germline V gene. The CDR3 DNA follows: TGTGCCAGCAGCGTAGCTGTAGCGGAACGCACAGATACGCAGTATTTT. Amino acid sequence: CASSVAVAERTDTQYF.

The chain uses TRBV5-1 and TRBJ2-1; 11 positions agree with TRBD1. This CDR3 has 13 residues. The V and J ends lost 3 bases and 10 bases, in that order; junction bases with no gene match: 3. Per the germline V gene, CDR1 is SGHRS and CDR2 is YFSETQ. In DNA form, the CDR3 reads TGCGCCAGCAGCTGGGGACAGGGGGACGAGCAGTTCTTC. Its protein is CASSWGQGDEQFF.